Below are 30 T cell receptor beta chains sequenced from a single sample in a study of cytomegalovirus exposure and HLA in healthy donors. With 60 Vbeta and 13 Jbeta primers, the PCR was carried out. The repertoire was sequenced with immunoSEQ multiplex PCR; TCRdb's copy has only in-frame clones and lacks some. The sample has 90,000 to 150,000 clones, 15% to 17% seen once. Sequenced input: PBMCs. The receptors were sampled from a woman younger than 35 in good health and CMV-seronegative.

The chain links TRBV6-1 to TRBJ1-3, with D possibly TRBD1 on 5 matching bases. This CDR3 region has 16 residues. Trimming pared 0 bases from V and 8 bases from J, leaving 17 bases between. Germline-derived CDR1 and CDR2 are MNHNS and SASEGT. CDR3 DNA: TGTGCCAGCAGTGAAGCTCCTGGGGGGTTTCCAGACACCATATATTTT. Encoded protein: CASSEAPGGFPDTIYF.

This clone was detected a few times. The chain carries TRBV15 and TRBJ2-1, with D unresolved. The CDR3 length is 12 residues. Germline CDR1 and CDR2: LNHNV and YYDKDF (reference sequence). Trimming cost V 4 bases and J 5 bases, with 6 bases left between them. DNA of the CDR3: TGTGCCACCAGCACGGCGGACAATGAGCAGTTCTTC. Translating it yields CATSTADNEQFF.

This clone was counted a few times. CDR3 amino acids: CSVRQAATNEKLFF. CDR3 DNA: TGCAGCGTAAGACAGGCCGCAACTAATGAAAAACTGTTTTTT. The V and J genes are TRBV29-1 and TRBJ1-4, with D possibly matching TRBD1 (6 bases). V was clipped by 6 bases and J by 0 bases, with 11 bases between them. The CDR3 covers 14 residues. Germline lookup yields CDR1 SQVTM and CDR2 ANQGSEA. Full variable domain (remainder filled in from reference TRBV29-1 and TRBJ1-4): SAVISQKPSRDICQRGTSLTIQCQVDSQVTMMFWYRQQPGQSLTLIATANQGSEATYESGFVIDKFPISRPNLTFSTLTVSNMSPEDSSIYLCSVRQAATNEKLFFGSGTQLSVL.

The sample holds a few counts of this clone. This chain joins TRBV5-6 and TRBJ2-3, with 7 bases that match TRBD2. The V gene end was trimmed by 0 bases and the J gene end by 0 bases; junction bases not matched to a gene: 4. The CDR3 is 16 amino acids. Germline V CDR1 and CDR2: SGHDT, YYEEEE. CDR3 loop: CASSLVTRESTDTQYF. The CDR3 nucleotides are TGTGCCAGCAGCTTGGTAACGCGGGAGAGCACAGATACGCAGTATTTT.

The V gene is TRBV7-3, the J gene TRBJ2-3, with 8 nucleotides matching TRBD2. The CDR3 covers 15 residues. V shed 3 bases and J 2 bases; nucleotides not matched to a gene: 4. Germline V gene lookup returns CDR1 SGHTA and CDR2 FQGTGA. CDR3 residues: CASSFGGAATDTQYF. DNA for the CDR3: TGTGCCAGCAGCTTCGGGGGGGCGGCCACAGATACGCAGTATTTT.

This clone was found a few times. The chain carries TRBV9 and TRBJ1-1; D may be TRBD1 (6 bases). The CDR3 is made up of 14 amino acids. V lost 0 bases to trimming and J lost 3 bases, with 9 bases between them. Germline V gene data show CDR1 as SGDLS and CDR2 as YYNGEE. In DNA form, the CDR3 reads TGTGCCAGCAGCGTAGGCGGGGGCTACACTGAAGCTTTCTTT. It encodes CASSVGGGYTEAFF.

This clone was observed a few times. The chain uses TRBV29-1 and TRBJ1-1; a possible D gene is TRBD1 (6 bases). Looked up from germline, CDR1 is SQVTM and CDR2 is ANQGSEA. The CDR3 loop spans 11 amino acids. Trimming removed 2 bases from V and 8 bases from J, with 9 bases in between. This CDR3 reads CSVEHQGEAFF. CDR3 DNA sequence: TGCAGCGTTGAACACCAGGGGGAAGCTTTCTTT.

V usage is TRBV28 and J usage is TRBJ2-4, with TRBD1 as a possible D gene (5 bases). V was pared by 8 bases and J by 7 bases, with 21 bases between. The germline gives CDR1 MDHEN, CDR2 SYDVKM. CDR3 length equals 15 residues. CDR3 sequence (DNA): TGTGCCAGCCTGGGGCTACCCTCTTTGGGGAACATTCAGTACTTC. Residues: CASLGLPSLGNIQYF.

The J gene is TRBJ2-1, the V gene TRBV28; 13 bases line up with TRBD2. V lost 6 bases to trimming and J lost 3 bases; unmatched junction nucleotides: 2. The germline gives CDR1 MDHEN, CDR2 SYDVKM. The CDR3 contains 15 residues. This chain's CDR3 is CASSRTSGSYNEQFF. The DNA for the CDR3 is TGTGCCAGCAGCCGGACTAGCGGGAGCTACAATGAGCAGTTCTTC.

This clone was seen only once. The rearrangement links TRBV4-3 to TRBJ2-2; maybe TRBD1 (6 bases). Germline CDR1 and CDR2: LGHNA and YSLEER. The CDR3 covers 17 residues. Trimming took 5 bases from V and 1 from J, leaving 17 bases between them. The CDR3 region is CASSLGQDSLNTGELFF. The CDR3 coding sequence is TGCGCCAGCAGCTTAGGTCAGGACAGCCTGAACACCGGGGAGCTGTTTTTT.

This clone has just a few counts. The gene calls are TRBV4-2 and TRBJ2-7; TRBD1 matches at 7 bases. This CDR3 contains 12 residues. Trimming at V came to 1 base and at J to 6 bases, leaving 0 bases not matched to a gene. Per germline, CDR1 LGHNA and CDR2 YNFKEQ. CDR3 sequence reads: CASSQGQGEQYF. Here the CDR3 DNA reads TGTGCCAGCAGCCAAGGACAGGGCGAGCAGTACTTC.

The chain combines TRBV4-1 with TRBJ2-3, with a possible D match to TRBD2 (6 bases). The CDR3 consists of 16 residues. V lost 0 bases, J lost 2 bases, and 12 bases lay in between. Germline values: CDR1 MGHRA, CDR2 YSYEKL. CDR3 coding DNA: TGCGCCAGCAGCCAAGACCGGGACTTTCTCACAGATACGCAGTATTTT. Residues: CASSQDRDFLTDTQYF.

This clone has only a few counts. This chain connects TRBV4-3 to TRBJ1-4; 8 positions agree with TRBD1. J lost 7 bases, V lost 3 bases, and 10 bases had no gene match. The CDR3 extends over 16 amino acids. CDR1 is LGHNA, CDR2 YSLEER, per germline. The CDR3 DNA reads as TGCGCCAGCAGCCATACTCCGGGGACAGGTAGTGAAAAACTGTTTTTT. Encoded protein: CASSHTPGTGSEKLFF.

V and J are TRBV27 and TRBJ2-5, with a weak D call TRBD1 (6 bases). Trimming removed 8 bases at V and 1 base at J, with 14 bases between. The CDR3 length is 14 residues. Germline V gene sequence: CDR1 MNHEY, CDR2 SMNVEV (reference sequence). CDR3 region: CASGTNRVQETQYF. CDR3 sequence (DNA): TGTGCCAGCGGAACCAACAGGGTCCAAGAGACCCAGTACTTC.

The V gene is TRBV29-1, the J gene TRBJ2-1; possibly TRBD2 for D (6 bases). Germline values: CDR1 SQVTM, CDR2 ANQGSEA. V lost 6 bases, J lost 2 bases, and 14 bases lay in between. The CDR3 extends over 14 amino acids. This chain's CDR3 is CSVLRGRTYNEQFF. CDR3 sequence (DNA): TGCAGCGTCCTCCGGGGGAGAACCTACAATGAGCAGTTCTTC.

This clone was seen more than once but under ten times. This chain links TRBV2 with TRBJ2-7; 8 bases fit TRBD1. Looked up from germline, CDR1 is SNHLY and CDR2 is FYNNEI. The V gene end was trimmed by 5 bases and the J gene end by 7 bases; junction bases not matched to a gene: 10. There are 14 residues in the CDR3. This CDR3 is CASSWTGSRREQYF. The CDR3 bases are TGTGCCAGCAGTTGGACAGGGAGTCGGAGGGAGCAGTACTTC.

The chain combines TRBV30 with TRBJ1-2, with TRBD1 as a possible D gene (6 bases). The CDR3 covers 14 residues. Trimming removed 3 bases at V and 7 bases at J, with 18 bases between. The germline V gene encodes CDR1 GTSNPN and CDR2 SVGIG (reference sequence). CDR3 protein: CAWSLNRVEGGYTF. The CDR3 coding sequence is TGTGCCTGGAGCCTGAACAGGGTTGAGGGTGGCTACACCTTC.

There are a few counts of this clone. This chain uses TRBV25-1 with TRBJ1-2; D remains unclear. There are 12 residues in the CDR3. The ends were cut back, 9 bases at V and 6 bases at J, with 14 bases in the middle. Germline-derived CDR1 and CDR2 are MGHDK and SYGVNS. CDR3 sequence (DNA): TGTGCCAGTCTGACCCCACGGGATGGCTACACCTTC. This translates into CASLTPRDGYTF.

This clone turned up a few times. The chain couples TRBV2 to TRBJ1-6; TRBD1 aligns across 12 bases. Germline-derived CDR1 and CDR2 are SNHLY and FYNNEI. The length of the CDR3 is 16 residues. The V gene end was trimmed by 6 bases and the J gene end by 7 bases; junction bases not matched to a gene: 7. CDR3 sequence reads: CASRTGTGGANSPLHF. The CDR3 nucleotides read TGTGCCAGCAGGACCGGGACAGGGGGCGCGAATTCACCCCTCCACTTT.

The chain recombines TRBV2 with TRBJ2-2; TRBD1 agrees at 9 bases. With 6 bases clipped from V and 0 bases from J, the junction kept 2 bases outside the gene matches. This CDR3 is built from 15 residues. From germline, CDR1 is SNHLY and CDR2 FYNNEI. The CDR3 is CASRGTGTNTGELFF. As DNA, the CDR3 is TGTGCCAGCAGGGGGACAGGGACGAACACCGGGGAGCTGTTTTTT.

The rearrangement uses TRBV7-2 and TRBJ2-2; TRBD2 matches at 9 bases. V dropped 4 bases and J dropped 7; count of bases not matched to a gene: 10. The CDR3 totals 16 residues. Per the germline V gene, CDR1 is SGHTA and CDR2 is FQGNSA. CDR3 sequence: CASSSIPPSGIGELFF. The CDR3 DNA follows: TGTGCCAGCAGCTCAATCCCCCCTAGCGGGATCGGGGAGCTGTTTTTT.

In DNA, the CDR3 is TGTGCCAGCTCGCTATATCACAGGGTTGGCAATCAGCCCCAGCATTTT. It codes for CASSLYHRVGNQPQHF. The rearrangement uses TRBV18 and TRBJ1-5, with a weak D call TRBD1 (6 bases). Germline V CDR1 and CDR2: KGHSH, LQKENI. The CDR3 totals 16 residues. The germline V and J ends were trimmed by 6 bases and 2 bases, with 17 bases remaining between them.

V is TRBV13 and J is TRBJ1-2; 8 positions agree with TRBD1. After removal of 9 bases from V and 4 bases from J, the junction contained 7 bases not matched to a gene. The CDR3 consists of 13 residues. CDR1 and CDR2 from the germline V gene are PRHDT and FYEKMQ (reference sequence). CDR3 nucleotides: TGTGCCAGAAGCCGAACAGGGGGCTATGGCTACACCTTC. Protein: CARSRTGGYGYTF.

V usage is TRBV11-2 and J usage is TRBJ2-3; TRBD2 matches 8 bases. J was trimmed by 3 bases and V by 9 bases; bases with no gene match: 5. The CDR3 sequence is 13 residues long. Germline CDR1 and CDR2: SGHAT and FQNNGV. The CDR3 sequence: CASGGGRTDTQYF. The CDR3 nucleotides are TGTGCCAGTGGGGGCGGGAGGACAGATACGCAGTATTTT.

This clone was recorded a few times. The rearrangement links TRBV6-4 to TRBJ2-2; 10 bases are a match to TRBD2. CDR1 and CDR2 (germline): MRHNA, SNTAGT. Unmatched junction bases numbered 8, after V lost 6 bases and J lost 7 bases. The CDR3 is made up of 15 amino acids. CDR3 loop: CASRPSGSFGGELFF. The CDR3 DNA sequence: TGTGCCAGCAGACCTAGCGGGAGTTTTGGCGGGGAGCTGTTTTTT.

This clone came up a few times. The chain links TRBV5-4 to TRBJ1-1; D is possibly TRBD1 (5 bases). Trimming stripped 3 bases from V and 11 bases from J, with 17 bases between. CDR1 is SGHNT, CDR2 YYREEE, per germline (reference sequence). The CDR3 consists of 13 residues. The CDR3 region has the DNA TGTGCCAGCAGCTCCGCACAGGTAGGGGTGGCTTTCTTT. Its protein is CASSSAQVGVAFF.

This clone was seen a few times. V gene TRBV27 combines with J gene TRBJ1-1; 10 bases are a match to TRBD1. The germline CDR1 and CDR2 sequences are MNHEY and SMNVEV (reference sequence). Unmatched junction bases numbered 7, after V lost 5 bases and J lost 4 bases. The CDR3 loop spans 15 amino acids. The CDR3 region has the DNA TGTGCCAGCAGTCCGAGGGACAGGGGAGGCACTGAAGCTTTCTTT. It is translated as CASSPRDRGGTEAFF.

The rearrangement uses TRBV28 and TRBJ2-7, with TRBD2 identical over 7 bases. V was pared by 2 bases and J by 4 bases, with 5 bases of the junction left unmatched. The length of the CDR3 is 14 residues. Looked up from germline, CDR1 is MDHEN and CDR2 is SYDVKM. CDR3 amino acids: CASSLRSGIYEQYF. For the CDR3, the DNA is TGTGCCAGCAGTTTACGCAGCGGGATTTACGAGCAGTACTTC.

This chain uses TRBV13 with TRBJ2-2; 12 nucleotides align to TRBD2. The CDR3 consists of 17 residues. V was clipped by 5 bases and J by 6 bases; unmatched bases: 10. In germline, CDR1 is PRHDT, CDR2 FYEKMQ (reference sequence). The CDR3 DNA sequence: TGTGCCAGCAGCCCCTACGGACTAGCGGGATCGGCCGGGGAGCTGTTTTTT. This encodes CASSPYGLAGSAGELFF. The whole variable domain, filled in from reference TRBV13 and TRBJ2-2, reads AAGVIQSPRHLIKEKRETATLKCYPIPRHDTVYWYQQGPGQDPQFLISFYEKMQSDKGSIPDRFSAQQFSDYHSELNMSSLELGDSALYFCASSPYGLAGSAGELFFGEGSRLTVL.

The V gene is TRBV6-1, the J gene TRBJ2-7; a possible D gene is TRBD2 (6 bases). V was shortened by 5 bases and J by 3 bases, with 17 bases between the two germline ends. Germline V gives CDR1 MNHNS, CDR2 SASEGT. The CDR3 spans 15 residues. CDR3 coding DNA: TGTGCCAGCAGTCCACCCCTCGGGGGTTACTACGAGCAGTACTTC. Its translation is CASSPPLGGYYEQYF.